This TCR beta chain was recovered during a study of T cells in Graves' hyperthyroidism and ophthalmopathy. CDR3 length: 13 residues. In germline, CDR1 is MNHEY, CDR2 SMNVEV (reference sequence). General study results and limits: Stable hyperthyroidism was told apart from ophthalmopathy by a model built on 13 V-J features.

Amplified regions were TCR beta CDR3 sequences from RNA transcripts. The study used the HTBI primer set for a first-round RT-PCR of the TCR CDR3. TCRdb reanalysed the multiplex PCR reads using MiXCR and keeps one entry per CDR3 protein. The table lists hundreds of thousands of distinct CDR3 sequences, about 38% of them singletons, with 8.9% in the top ten. On this clonotype itself: No antigen is known for it. Germline is not matched at one junction end, which may reflect a read error.

Patients showing uncontrolled infection, other autoimmune disease, pregnancy or lactation were ineligible. The clonotype comes from a man younger than 35 with Graves' hyperthyroidism. The sequencing input was blood. The rearrangement uses TRBV27 and TRBJ2-5; D could derive from TRBD1 or TRBD2 (5 bases each). CDR3 nucleotide sequence: TGTGCCAGCAGTCCGGGACCTCCAAACCGAGAGGGGTTC. Its protein is CASSPGPPNREGF.